The clone carrying this T cell receptor beta chain was counted between two and nine times. The source of the sample is a study of cytotoxic CD8 clonotypes in ibrutinib-treated CLL. Whole-study context: On average, each sample had 255,043 productive templates and around 100,000 productive rearrangements.

Generated by immunoSEQ multiplex PCR, the TCRdb table keeps only in-frame clones and is missing some. The sample has 100,000 to 150,000 clones; 70% to 90% are singletons. Trimming pared 1 base from V and 7 bases from J, leaving 8 bases between. The CDR3 totals 14 residues. Germline CDR1 is SEHNR and CDR2 is FQNEAQ (reference sequence). Sequenced here: PBMCs, sampled after 24 months of ibrutinib treatment. The clonotype originates from a human donor with chronic lymphocytic leukemia. This sequence joins TRBV7-9 and TRBJ1-6; no definite D call. In nucleotides, the CDR3 is TGTGCCAGCAGCTTAGGCGAGTGGAATTCACCCCTCCACTTT. It encodes CASSLGEWNSPLHF.